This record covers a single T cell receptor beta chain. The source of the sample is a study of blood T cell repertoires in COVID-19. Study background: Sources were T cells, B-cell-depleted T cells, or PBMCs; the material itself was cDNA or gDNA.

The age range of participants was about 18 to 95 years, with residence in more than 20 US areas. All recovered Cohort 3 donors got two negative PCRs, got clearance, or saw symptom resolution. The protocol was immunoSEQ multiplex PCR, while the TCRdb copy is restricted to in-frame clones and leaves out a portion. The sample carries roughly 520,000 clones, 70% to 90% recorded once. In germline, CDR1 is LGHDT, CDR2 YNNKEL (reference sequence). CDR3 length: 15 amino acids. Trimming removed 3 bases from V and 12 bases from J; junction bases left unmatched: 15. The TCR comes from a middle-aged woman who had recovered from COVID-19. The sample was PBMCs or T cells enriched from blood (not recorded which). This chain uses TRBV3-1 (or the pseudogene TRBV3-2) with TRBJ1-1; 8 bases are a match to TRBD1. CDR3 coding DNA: TGTGCCAGCAGCCAGGAGTCCCCCGGGACAGGCGAATCTTTCTTT. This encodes CASSQESPGTGESFF.